The clone carrying this TCR beta chain was recorded a few times. What it binds is not known. The CDR3 sequence is 14 residues long. V was pared by 3 bases and J by 12 bases, with 18 bases between. CDR1 and CDR2 (germline): SGHVS, FNYEAQ. The cDNA was produced through 5'RACE with 10-nucleotide random UMIs. TCRdb recomputed calls from the 5' RACE reads with MiXCR, one row per CDR3 protein. The data show 120,000 or so distinct CDR3 sequences, roughly 3.2% seen once. A total of 2 million PBMCs stored at -80 degrees C provided the unsorted libraries. These data originate in a study of neurological immune-mediated disorders. Study-level results: A possible signature was seen in one related-CDR3 cluster, into which phylogenetic grouping placed the repertoires of 18 of 34 multiple sclerosis patients. In HTLV-1-associated myelopathy, TCR clonal expansion was greatest, and in multiple sclerosis it was least, below healthy controls.

The specimen sequenced was PBMCs. The origin of this receptor is a woman aged 25 to 39 with multiple sclerosis. The chain combines TRBV7-6 with TRBJ1-3; unclear D gene. CDR3 sequence: CASSLEVAGKNIYF. The CDR3 bases are TGTGCCAGCAGCTTGGAGGTGGCCGGAAAAAACATATATTTT.